The clone carrying this TCR beta chain has just a few counts. Its target is not known. The data originate from a study of cytomegalovirus exposure and HLA in healthy donors. Findings and limits, study-wide: Through in vitro validation, a few CMV-associated chains were shown to be specific for CMV antigens.

The PCR ran on 60 Vbeta and 13 Jbeta primers. TCRdb's table, derived via immunoSEQ multiplex PCR, lists solely in-frame clones and lacks some. The table has 100,000 to 150,000 clones, over 9.5% seen once. Trimming pared 2 bases from V and 0 bases from J, leaving 6 bases between. Germline CDR1 SGHRS, CDR2 YFSETQ. The CDR3 runs 14 residues. The clonotype originates from a young woman in good health and CMV-seropositive. Sequencing used PBMCs. The chain recombines TRBV5-1 with TRBJ2-4; D ambiguous. The chain's CDR3 is CASSFTVAKNIQYF. The CDR3 nucleotides are TGCGCCAGCAGCTTTACAGTAGCCAAAAACATTCAGTACTTC.